Following are 28 T cell receptor beta chains from one sample sequenced in a study of T cell responses to AZD1222 COVID-19 vaccine. The data were produced by immunoSEQ multiplex PCR, yet TCRdb's version contains in-frame clones alone and is incomplete. The sample records around 150,000 clones, just under 95% being singletons. The input for sequencing was peripheral blood, taken 28 days after the second AZD1222 dose. These receptor sequences come from an adult who received the AZD1222 COVID-19 vaccine.

The J gene is TRBJ2-7, the V gene TRBV4-2; TRBD1 is a possible D gene (6 bases). Trimming left V 4 bases short and J 0 bases short, with 25 bases between. The CDR3 is 19 amino acids. Germline assignment: CDR1 LGHNA and CDR2 YNFKEQ. The CDR3 DNA sequence: TGTGCCAGCAGCCCTACGACCGAATTCCCGGACAGCCGCTCCTACGAGCAGTACTTC. Protein: CASSPTTEFPDSRSYEQYF.

This clone was seen just once. The V gene is TRBV6-6, the J gene TRBJ1-4; weak D call: TRBD1 (5 bases). With 2 bases removed from V and 2 bases from J, the gap between germline ends came to 12 bases. The germline gives CDR1 MNHNY, CDR2 SVGAGI (reference sequence). This CDR3 contains 16 residues. CDR3 loop: CASSYRQGGTNEKLFF. CDR3 nucleotide sequence: TGTGCCAGCAGTTACAGGCAGGGTGGGACTAATGAAAAACTGTTTTTT.

This clone was seen a single time. The chain couples TRBV19 to TRBJ1-3; weak D call: TRBD1 (6 bases). Germline V lookup: CDR1 LNHDA, CDR2 SQIVND (reference sequence). This CDR3 is 17 amino acids long. V was pared by 3 bases and J by 0 bases, with 15 bases between. The CDR3 DNA sequence: TGTGCCAGTAGTATGGCACAGGGAGGCATCTCTGGAAACACCATATATTTT. This translates into CASSMAQGGISGNTIYF.

This chain uses TRBV4-1 with TRBJ2-2; D gene uncertain. This CDR3 comprises 14 residues. CDR1 is MGHRA and CDR2 is YSYEKL in the germline V gene. V lost 1 base and J 6 bases, leaving 9 bases between the germline ends. The CDR3 here is CASSQASPPGELFF. CDR3 DNA: TGCGCCAGCAGCCAAGCTTCTCCCCCCGGGGAGCTGTTTTTT.

The chain links TRBV7-9 to TRBJ1-1; the D is unclear. CDR1 and CDR2 from the germline V gene are SEHNR and FQNEAQ (reference sequence). CDR3 size: 16 residues. V was clipped by 1 base and J by 0 bases, with 12 bases between them. CDR3 DNA sequence: TGTGCCAGCAGCTTAGGGGCCGGACGAGTGAACACTGAAGCTTTCTTT. It encodes CASSLGAGRVNTEAFF.

V is TRBV7-9 and J is TRBJ1-5; a weak D match, TRBD1 (5 bases). The CDR3 consists of 15 residues. Germline V gene lookup returns CDR1 SEHNR and CDR2 FQNEAQ (reference sequence). The V end lost 4 bases, the J end lost 6 bases, and 16 bases lay between the germline ends. The CDR3 spells CASSSTGRAGQPQHF. The CDR3 DNA reads TGTGCCAGCAGCTCAACGGGCAGGGCCGGTCAGCCCCAGCATTTT.

The chain combines TRBV7-2 with TRBJ1-2; D remains ambiguous. The germline gives CDR1 SGHTA, CDR2 FQGNSA. The V gene lost 1 base and the J gene lost 6 bases, with 6 bases spanning the gap. The CDR3 totals 12 residues. CDR3 loop: CASSLGRDGYTF. CDR3 DNA: TGTGCCAGCAGCTTAGGGAGGGATGGCTACACCTTC.

This chain joins TRBV3-1 (or the pseudogene TRBV3-2) and TRBJ1-5, with unresolved D. The CDR3 has 15 amino acids. The V end lost 0 bases, the J end lost 3 bases, and 9 bases lay between the germline ends. In germline, CDR1 is LGHDT, CDR2 YNNKEL (reference sequence). The CDR3 region has the DNA TGTGCCAGCAGCCAAGATCTGGGGATCAATCAGCCCCAGCATTTT. It is translated as CASSQDLGINQPQHF.

The chain joins TRBV7-8 to TRBJ1-5; D ambiguous. The CDR3 runs 13 residues. V lost 1 base and J lost 7, with 8 bases in between. Germline loops: CDR1 SGHVS, CDR2 FQNEAQ. Written as DNA, the CDR3 is TGTGCCAGCAGCTTAGTAAAGGAACAGCCCCAGCATTTT. This encodes CASSLVKEQPQHF. Based on the CDR3 plus reference TRBV7-8 and TRBJ1-5, the full variable domain is GAGVSQSPRYKVAKRGQDVALRCDPISGHVSLFWYQQALGQGPEFLTYFQNEAQLDKSGLPSDRFFAERPEGSVSTLKIQRTQQEDSAVYLCASSLVKEQPQHFGDGTRLSIL.

The chain couples TRBV12-3 or TRBV12-4 to TRBJ1-4; possibly TRBD1 for D (6 bases). The V end was cut by 3 bases, the J end by 8 bases, with 10 bases between. This CDR3 spans 13 amino acids. As DNA, the CDR3 is TGTGCCAGCAGTTTCGGGGGGCGAGAAAAACTGTTTTTT. Translated: CASSFGGREKLFF.

The DNA of the CDR3 is TGTGCCAGCAGGACGGACAGGGTGGGTGAAAAACTGTTTTTT. Protein sequence: CASRTDRVGEKLFF. The V and J genes are TRBV27 and TRBJ1-4, with 8 bases identical to TRBD1. Germline V gene lookup returns CDR1 MNHEY and CDR2 SMNVEV (reference sequence). The ends lost 6 bases at V and 7 bases at J; junction bases unmatched: 7. The CDR3 is 14 amino acids.

This clone was picked up one time. A read error may account for a junction end that differs from germline. The chain uses TRBV27 and TRBJ1-4; 9 nucleotides line up with TRBD1. CDR3 size: 17 residues. Germline CDR1 reads MNHEY; CDR2 reads SMNVEV (reference sequence). CDR3 sequence: CASRLLGYGQGHEKLFF. Written as DNA, the CDR3 is TGTGCCAGCAGATTATTGGGGTACGGACAGGGGCATGAAAAACTGTTTTTT.

The rearrangement joins TRBV4-1 to TRBJ2-7, with D possibly TRBD1 on 9 matching bases. The germline CDR1 and CDR2 sequences are MGHRA and YSYEKL. The CDR3 covers 16 residues. V was trimmed by 4 bases and J by 3 bases, leaving 19 bases between them. The CDR3 DNA reads as TGCGCCAGCAGCCCCCGGGAGGGACAGGGTCTCTACGAGCAGTACTTC. This sequence encodes CASSPREGQGLYEQYF.

CDR3 region: CASSSDRGYYTF. CDR3 DNA: TGCGCCAGCAGCTCGGACAGGGGGTACTACACCTTC. The chain employs TRBV5-1 and TRBJ1-2; 10 bases align to TRBD1. This CDR3 is built from 12 residues. Germline-derived CDR1 and CDR2 are SGHRS and YFSETQ. J gave up 10 bases and V 3 bases, and 3 bases lay outside the gene matches.

This chain links TRBV11-2 with TRBJ1-5, with TRBD1 identical over 8 bases. V dropped 3 bases and J dropped 7; count of bases not matched to a gene: 8. The CDR3 extends over 15 amino acids. CDR1 SGHAT and CDR2 FQNNGV come from the germline V gene. CDR3 sequence (DNA): TGTGCCAGCAGCTTGGGGGGCGCAGGGGGCCAGCCCCAGCATTTT. Its translation is CASSLGGAGGQPQHF.

This chain links TRBV19 with TRBJ2-2, with 8 nucleotides matching TRBD2. The V and J ends lost 5 bases and 0 bases, in that order; junction bases with no gene match: 5. This CDR3 is 16 amino acids long. The germline V gene has CDR1 LNHDA and CDR2 SQIVND (reference sequence). The chain's CDR3 is CASSRIGGANTGELFF. The CDR3, as DNA: TGTGCCAGTAGTCGAATCGGGGGGGCGAACACCGGGGAGCTGTTTTTT.

This clone was counted once. The chain links TRBV7-6 to TRBJ2-3; 8 bases agree with TRBD2. This CDR3 contains 15 residues. V dropped 1 base and J dropped 5; count of bases not matched to a gene: 5. In germline, CDR1 is SGHVS, CDR2 FNYEAQ. The CDR3 DNA follows: TGTGCCAGCAGCTTAGGGACGGGGGGGATAGATACGCAGTATTTT. Encoded protein: CASSLGTGGIDTQYF.

The V call is TRBV3-1 (or the pseudogene TRBV3-2), the J call TRBJ1-2, with TRBD1 as a possible D gene (5 bases). CDR3 length equals 14 residues. V was cut by 0 bases and J by 8 bases, with 13 bases left in between. Germline values: CDR1 LGHDT, CDR2 YNNKEL (reference sequence). This chain's CDR3 is CASSQDWGLAGYTF. CDR3 sequence (DNA): TGTGCCAGCAGCCAAGATTGGGGACTGGCGGGCTACACCTTC.

The chain recombines TRBV7-2 with TRBJ2-3, with D hard to call. The germline V gene has CDR1 SGHTA and CDR2 FQGNSA. The CDR3 runs 14 residues. The V and J ends lost 1 base and 0 bases respectively, with 5 bases between them. The CDR3 DNA follows: TGTGCCAGCAGCTTAGACCCTAGCACAGATACGCAGTATTTT. The encoded protein is CASSLDPSTDTQYF. Using reference TRBV7-2 and TRBJ2-3 for the parts outside the CDR3, the full variable domain is GAGVSQSPSNKVTEKGKDVELRCDPISGHTALYWYRQSLGQGLEFLIYFQGNSAPDKSGLPSDRFSAERTGGSVSTLTIQRTQQEDSAVYLCASSLDPSTDTQYFGPGTRLTVL.

This CDR3 is CASSQVRGGLTTYQPQHF. The CDR3 nucleotides are TGCGCCAGCAGCCAAGTGCGGGGGGGGCTCACCACCTATCAGCCCCAGCATTTT. The J gene is TRBJ1-5, the V gene TRBV4-1; tentative D call: TRBD1 (6 bases). Germline V gene lookup returns CDR1 MGHRA and CDR2 YSYEKL. Trimming left V 1 base short and J 5 bases short, with 21 bases between. The CDR3 contains 18 residues.

This chain connects TRBV9 to TRBJ1-2; TRBD1 aligns across 8 bases. Germline assignment: CDR1 SGDLS and CDR2 YYNGEE. The CDR3 covers 15 residues. V was clipped by 4 bases and J by 0 bases; unmatched bases: 5. This chain's CDR3 is CASSPAGGSNYGYTF. Here the CDR3 DNA reads TGTGCCAGCAGCCCCGCAGGGGGCTCTAACTATGGCTACACCTTC.

This clone was recorded only once. The chain uses TRBV18 and TRBJ1-2; 12 bases map to TRBD1. The germline V gene encodes CDR1 KGHSH and CDR2 LQKENI. CDR3 length equals 15 residues. The V and J ends lost 3 bases and 8 bases, in that order; junction bases with no gene match: 7. The CDR3 is CASSPGDRGRRGYTF. The CDR3 DNA reads as TGTGCCAGCTCACCCGGGGACAGGGGGCGCCGGGGCTACACCTTC.

This clone was observed once. The rearrangement uses TRBV19 and TRBJ2-3; maybe TRBD2 (5 bases). CDR3 length equals 16 residues. CDR1 and CDR2 (germline): LNHDA, SQIVND (reference sequence). The V end was cut by 3 bases, the J end by 0 bases, with 13 bases between. This CDR3 is CASSISLAGSTDTQYF. For the CDR3, the DNA is TGTGCCAGTAGTATTAGCCTAGCTGGAAGCACAGATACGCAGTATTTT.

J is TRBJ1-2 and V is TRBV6-6; tentatively, D is TRBD1 (6 bases). Germline CDR1 is MNHNY and CDR2 is SVGAGI (reference sequence). V lost 0 bases to trimming and J lost 3 bases, with 11 bases between them. The CDR3 runs to 15 residues. CDR3 nucleotide sequence: TGTGCCAGCAGTTACTCGGACAGATCAGACTATGGCTACACCTTC. Amino acids: CASSYSDRSDYGYTF.

This chain connects TRBV19 to TRBJ1-5; no clear D. Trimming took off 7 bases at V and 4 bases at J, with 14 bases between the two ends. Per germline, CDR1 LNHDA and CDR2 SQIVND (reference sequence). This CDR3 is built from 14 residues. The chain's CDR3 is CASTFGEGNQPQHF. CDR3 coding DNA: TGTGCCAGTACCTTTGGGGAAGGAAATCAGCCCCAGCATTTT.

The chain is built from TRBV18 and TRBJ1-4; the D is unclear. Looked up from germline, CDR1 is KGHSH and CDR2 is LQKENI. CDR3 length: 13 amino acids. Trimming left V 6 bases short and J 8 bases short, with 13 bases between. In DNA form, the CDR3 reads TGTGCCAGCTCGAAAAGCGAGGTCGAAAAACTGTTTTTT. It codes for CASSKSEVEKLFF.

The V call is TRBV6-5, the J call TRBJ2-7; D might be TRBD1 (9 bases). Looked up from germline, CDR1 is MNHEY and CDR2 is SVGAGI. The CDR3 length is 15 residues. Trimming cost V 6 bases and J 5 bases, with 20 bases left between them. DNA for the CDR3: TGTGCCAGCAGACGGGGGGGACAGGGTTTCCACGAGCAGTACTTC. This gives the protein CASRRGGQGFHEQYF.

V is TRBV10-2 and J is TRBJ1-5; 11 bases are a match to TRBD1. The germline V gene has CDR1 WSHSY and CDR2 SAAADI. This CDR3 comprises 16 residues. Losses at the gene ends were 6 bases for V and 9 bases for J; bases not matched to a gene: 13. Here the CDR3 DNA reads TGCGCCAGCAGGGTATCGGGACAGGGGGGTATGGGGCCCCAGCATTTT. Translated: CASRVSGQGGMGPQHF.